Below are 16 T cell receptor beta chains sequenced from a single sample in a study of blood T cell repertoires in COVID-19. Profiled with immunoSEQ multiplex PCR; TCRdb holds only in-frame clones, not every one. The sample comprises roughly 120,000 clones, approximately 84% of which are singletons, and roughly 7% rests with the top ten. The sequencing sample was made of peripheral blood. The receptors here all came from a man aged 70 or older with active or convalescent COVID-19.

The CDR3 spells CSASTGLVNTEAFF. CDR3 bases: TGCAGTGCTAGTACGGGTCTTGTGAACACTGAAGCTTTCTTT. The chain carries TRBV20-1 and TRBJ1-1; D remains unclear. Trimming shortened V by 3 bases and J by 0 bases, and 11 bases separated the two germline ends. Germline V lookup: CDR1 DFQATT, CDR2 SNEGSKA (reference sequence). CDR3 length: 14 amino acids.

This clone was observed a handful of times. The V gene is TRBV4-3, the J gene TRBJ2-4, with TRBD1 identical over 7 bases. The CDR3 loop spans 13 amino acids. Losses at the gene ends were 0 bases for V and 8 bases for J; bases not matched to a gene: 1. Germline CDR1 LGHNA, CDR2 YSLEER. CDR3 nucleotides: TGCGCCAGCAGCCAAGATACAGGGGACATTCAGTACTTC. Amino acid sequence: CASSQDTGDIQYF.

The rearrangement links TRBV27 to TRBJ1-5; D is possibly TRBD1 (5 bases). V was trimmed by 10 bases and J by 9 bases, leaving 22 bases between them. From germline, CDR1 is MNHEY and CDR2 SMNVEV (reference sequence). CDR3 length: 14 amino acids. The CDR3 is CATMGPSGSPPQHF. The CDR3 DNA reads TGTGCCACCATGGGGCCCTCCGGTAGTCCGCCCCAGCATTTT.

This rearrangement joins TRBV11-3 to TRBJ2-5, with TRBD1 as a possible D gene (5 bases). CDR3 length: 13 residues. V was clipped by 5 bases and J by 2 bases, with 9 bases between them. CDR1 and CDR2 from the germline V gene are SGHNT and YENEEA. The CDR3 DNA sequence: TGTGCCAGCAGCAAGGACACACAAGAGACCCAGTACTTC. Encoded protein: CASSKDTQETQYF.

The rearrangement uses TRBV4-1 and TRBJ2-6; no clear D. Germline V gives CDR1 MGHRA, CDR2 YSYEKL. Trimming shortened V by 4 bases and J by 0 bases, and 7 bases separated the two germline ends. The CDR3 is 15 residues long. The CDR3: CASSPSPSGANVLTF. The CDR3 region has the DNA TGCGCCAGCAGCCCCTCCCCCTCTGGGGCCAACGTCCTGACTTTC.

J is TRBJ1-5 and V is TRBV6-5, with TRBD1 as a possible D gene (5 bases). This CDR3 is 15 amino acids long. Germline assignment: CDR1 MNHEY and CDR2 SVGAGI. V lost 0 bases, J lost 3 bases, and 9 bases lay in between. CDR3: CASSYSPGVNQPQHF. In DNA, the CDR3 is TGTGCCAGCAGTTACTCACCGGGGGTCAATCAGCCCCAGCATTTT.

This clone was seen once. The chain employs TRBV6-6 and TRBJ2-7, with 7 bases identical to TRBD2. J gave up 1 base and V 6 bases, and 6 bases lay outside the gene matches. Germline V gene data show CDR1 as MNHNY and CDR2 as SVGAGI (reference sequence). The CDR3 contains 14 residues. CDR3 sequence (DNA): TGTGCCAGCAGGGTGACTAGCAGTTCCTACGAGCAGTACTTC. It codes for CASRVTSSSYEQYF.

The rearrangement links TRBV24-1 to TRBJ2-1; TRBD1 agrees at 7 bases. CDR1 is KGHDR, CDR2 SFDVKD, per germline. The CDR3 sequence is 15 residues long. The junction had 10 bases not matched to a gene; V was cut back by 6 bases and J by 6 bases. The CDR3 loop reads CATSQTGSVANEQFF. In nucleotides, the CDR3 is TGTGCCACCAGTCAGACAGGGTCGGTTGCCAATGAGCAGTTCTTC.

The chain uses TRBV6-5 and TRBJ2-1; 8 nucleotides agree with TRBD2. Germline V gives CDR1 MNHEY, CDR2 SVGAGI. The CDR3 loop spans 15 amino acids. With V trimmed by 4 bases and J by 5 bases, 7 bases remained unmatched. The CDR3 sequence: CASSSVAGPHNEQFF. The CDR3 DNA reads as TGTGCCAGCAGTTCGGTAGCGGGGCCTCACAATGAGCAGTTCTTC.

This clone was counted only a few times. The chain carries TRBV6-1 and TRBJ1-5, with D hard to call. Trimming pared 2 bases from V and 0 bases from J, leaving 11 bases between. CDR3 length: 16 residues. The V gene's germline CDR1 is MNHNS and CDR2 SASEGT. The CDR3, as DNA: TGTGCCAGCAGTGAAATCGCGGGTTATAGCAATCAGCCCCAGCATTTT. It specifies CASSEIAGYSNQPQHF.

This sequence joins TRBV5-1 and TRBJ2-7; 15 bases line up with TRBD2. The CDR3 runs to 15 residues. V dropped 4 bases and J dropped 10; count of bases not matched to a gene: 9. Looked up from germline, CDR1 is SGHRS and CDR2 is YFSETQ. The CDR3: CASSPTGLAGGDQYF. The CDR3 nucleotides are TGCGCCAGCAGCCCCACGGGACTAGCGGGAGGCGACCAGTACTTC.

This chain joins TRBV11-2 and TRBJ1-6; TRBD1 matches at 7 bases. The length of the CDR3 is 15 residues. The germline CDR1 and CDR2 sequences are SGHAT and FQNNGV. Unmatched junction bases numbered 6, after V lost 3 bases and J lost 7 bases. CDR3 in DNA: TGTGCCAGCAGCTTGGAACCGGGACAGAATTCACCCCTCCACTTT. It is translated as CASSLEPGQNSPLHF.

This clone has only a few counts. This chain connects TRBV9 to TRBJ2-1; D perhaps matches TRBD1 (5 bases). This CDR3 comprises 14 residues. Trimming pared 0 bases from V and 3 bases from J, leaving 7 bases between. The germline V gene encodes CDR1 SGDLS and CDR2 YYNGEE. In DNA, the CDR3 is TGTGCCAGCAGCGTAGACAGGAGCTACAATGAGCAGTTCTTC. It specifies CASSVDRSYNEQFF.

The V gene is TRBV11-3, the J gene TRBJ2-2, with 9 nucleotides matching TRBD2. CDR3 length equals 15 residues. From germline, CDR1 is SGHNT and CDR2 YENEEA. V shed 1 base and J 5 bases; nucleotides not matched to a gene: 2. CDR3 region: CASSLGSGSTGELFF. Here the CDR3 DNA reads TGTGCCAGCAGCTTAGGTAGCGGGAGTACCGGGGAGCTGTTTTTT.

The rearrangement joins TRBV4-1 to TRBJ1-2; possible D gene TRBD1, 6 bases. There are 15 residues in the CDR3. Germline CDR1 MGHRA, CDR2 YSYEKL. Between the trimmed V and J ends, which lost 4 bases and 0 bases, there was a span of 12 bases. CDR3 residues: CASSPGQNTNYGYTF. CDR3 bases: TGCGCCAGCAGCCCAGGACAGAATACTAACTATGGCTACACCTTC.

The chain combines TRBV6-2 or TRBV6-3 with TRBJ1-3, with 11 bases lining up with TRBD1. The CDR3 is made up of 19 amino acids. The germline V gene encodes CDR1 MNHEY and CDR2 SVGEGT. The trim removed 2 bases at V and 0 bases at J, leaving 9 bases unmatched. The CDR3 is CASSYRGGQGASSGNTIYF. CDR3 bases: TGTGCCAGCAGTTACCGAGGCGGACAGGGGGCCTCCTCTGGAAACACCATATATTTT.